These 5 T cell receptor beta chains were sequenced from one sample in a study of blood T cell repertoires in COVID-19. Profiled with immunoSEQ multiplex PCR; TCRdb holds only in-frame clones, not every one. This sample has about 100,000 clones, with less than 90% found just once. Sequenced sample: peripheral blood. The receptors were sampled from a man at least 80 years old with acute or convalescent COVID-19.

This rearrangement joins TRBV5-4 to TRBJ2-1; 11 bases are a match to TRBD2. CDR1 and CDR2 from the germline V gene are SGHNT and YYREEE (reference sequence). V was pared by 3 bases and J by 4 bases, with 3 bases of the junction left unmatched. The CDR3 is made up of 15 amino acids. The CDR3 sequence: CASSSRLAGYNEQFF. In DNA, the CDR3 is TGTGCCAGCAGCTCGAGACTAGCGGGGTACAATGAGCAGTTCTTC.

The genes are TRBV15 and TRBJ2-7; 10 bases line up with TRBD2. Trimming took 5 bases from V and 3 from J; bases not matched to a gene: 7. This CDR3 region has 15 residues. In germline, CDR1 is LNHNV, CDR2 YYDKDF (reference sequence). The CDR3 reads CATSLGTSDYYEQYF. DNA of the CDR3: TGTGCCACCAGCCTAGGGACTAGCGACTACTACGAGCAGTACTTC.

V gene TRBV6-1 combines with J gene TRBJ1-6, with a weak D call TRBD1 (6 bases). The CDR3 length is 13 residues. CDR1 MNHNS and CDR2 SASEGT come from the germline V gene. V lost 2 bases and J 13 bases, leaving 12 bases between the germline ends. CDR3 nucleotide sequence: TGTGCCAGCAGTGAAACAGGGAGATGGCCCCTCCACTTT. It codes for CASSETGRWPLHF.

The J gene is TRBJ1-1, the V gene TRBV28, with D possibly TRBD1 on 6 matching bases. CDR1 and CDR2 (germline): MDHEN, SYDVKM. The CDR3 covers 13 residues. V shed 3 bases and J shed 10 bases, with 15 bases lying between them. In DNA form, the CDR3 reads TGTGCCAGCAGTTTGTTGGGGGCTGTCGGAGCTTTCTTT. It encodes CASSLLGAVGAFF.

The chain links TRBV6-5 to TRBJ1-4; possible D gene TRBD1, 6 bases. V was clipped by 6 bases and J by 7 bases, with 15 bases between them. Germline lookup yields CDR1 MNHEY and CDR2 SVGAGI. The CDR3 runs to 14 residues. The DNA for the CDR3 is TGTGCCAGCAGCGCGACACAAGGGGGTGAAAAACTGTTTTTT. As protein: CASSATQGGEKLFF.